The rows below give T cell receptor beta chains drawn from one sample of a study of blood T cells in healthy people across ages. TCRdb re-analysed the 5' RACE reads in MiXCR, keeping a single row per CDR3 protein. The table shows more than 650,000 distinct CDR3 sequences, with 50% to 65% occurring only once. The sequencing input was blood. Every receptor here comes from a man at least 80 years old in good health. Both conserved end residues are part of each CDR3. D genes are given only for firm matches. Clone size, where shown, is once, few, many, or a class for clones that have expanded.

length: 16; V: TRBV21-1; J: TRBJ2-3; D: -; size: few; DNA: TGTGCCAGCAGCAAAGGGGGACTAGCGGGGACAGATACGCAGTATTTT; CDR3: CASSKGGLAGTDTQYF
length: 13; V: TRBV7-8; J: TRBJ1-2; D: -; size: -; DNA: TGTGCCAGCAGCCAACAGCTTAACGAGGGCTACACCTTC; CDR3: CASSQQLNEGYTF
length: 13; V: TRBV5-1; J: TRBJ2-2; D: TRBD2; size: -; DNA: TGCGCCAGCCAAACTAGCGGCACCGGGGAGCTGTTTTTT; CDR3: CASQTSGTGELFF
length: 15; V: TRBV20-1; J: TRBJ2-7; D: -; size: -; DNA: TGCAGTGCTAGAGCCCCGGTCCGGAGCCTCTACGAGCAGTACTTC; CDR3: CSARAPVRSLYEQYF
length: 11; V: TRBV3-1; J: TRBJ1-2; D: -; size: -; DNA: TGTGCCAGCAGTAACGACTATGGCTACACCTTC; CDR3: CASSNDYGYTF
length: 12; V: TRBV3-1; J: TRBJ1-4; D: TRBD1; size: few; DNA: TGTGCCAGCAGCCACCCCAGGGACAGACTGTTTTTT; CDR3: CASSHPRDRLFF
length: 12; V: TRBV20-1; J: TRBJ2-5; D: -; size: -; DNA: TGCAGTGCTATCGGGACGGAAGAGACCCAGTACTTC; CDR3: CSAIGTEETQYF
length: 15; V: TRBV12-3/TRBV12-4; J: TRBJ1-2; D: TRBD1; size: -; DNA: TGTGCCAGCAGTTTAGTCGGGACAGGGAACTATGGCTACACCTTC; CDR3: CASSLVGTGNYGYTF
length: 13; V: TRBV6-1; J: TRBJ2-5; D: -; size: few; DNA: TGTGCCAGCAGCCCCTATCGGCAAGAGACCCAGTACTTC; CDR3: CASSPYRQETQYF
length: 14; V: TRBV29-1; J: TRBJ2-7; D: -; size: -; DNA: TGCAGCGTCAAGGGGGCGGGGTCCTCCTACGAGCAGTACTTC; CDR3: CSVKGAGSSYEQYF
length: 13; V: TRBV20-1; J: TRBJ2-7; D: TRBD1; size: -; DNA: TGCAGTGCTAGAGGTCCCGGGACAGGGTTTAAGTACTTC; CDR3: CSARGPGTGFKYF
length: 16; V: TRBV28; J: TRBJ2-1; D: -; size: -; DNA: TGTGCCAGCAGACGTGGCCGAAAGAGCTCCTACAATGAGCAGTTCTTC; CDR3: CASRRGRKSSYNEQFF
length: 14; V: TRBV30; J: TRBJ1-1; D: -; size: -; DNA: TGTGCCTGGAGTAGGAAGGCCCCCAACACTGAAGCTTTCTTT; CDR3: CAWSRKAPNTEAFF
length: 18; V: TRBV6-1; J: TRBJ2-1; D: -; size: few; DNA: TGTGCCAGCAGTGAAGCCCCAACTAGCCGTGTTTCCTACAATGAGCAGTTCTTC; CDR3: CASSEAPTSRVSYNEQFF
length: 16; V: TRBV10-3; J: TRBJ2-1; D: TRBD2; size: -; DNA: TGTGCCATCAGTGCCCAGACTAGCGGGAGTTACAATGAGCAGTTCTTC; CDR3: CAISAQTSGSYNEQFF
length: 14; V: TRBV20-1; J: TRBJ1-6; D: TRBD1; size: -; DNA: TGCAGTGCCTCCACAGGGGATGGGAATTCACCCCTCTACTTT; CDR3: CSASTGDGNSPLYF
length: 15; V: TRBV6-1; J: TRBJ2-1; D: -; size: -; DNA: TGTGCCAGCAGTGGATGGGGACTAGGGACAGGTGAGCAGTTCTTC; CDR3: CASSGWGLGTGEQFF
length: 15; V: TRBV11-2; J: TRBJ1-2; D: -; size: few; DNA: TGTGCCAGCAGCCCCAATATGGGTGCTAACTATGGCTACACCTTC; CDR3: CASSPNMGANYGYTF
length: 14; V: TRBV7-2; J: TRBJ2-7; D: TRBD2; size: many; DNA: TGTGCCAGCAGCCCGGGACTAGCGGGAGTCGAGCAGTACTTC; CDR3: CASSPGLAGVEQYF
length: 16; V: TRBV12-3/TRBV12-4; J: TRBJ2-7; D: TRBD2; size: few; DNA: TGTGCCAGCAGTTTAGATTTGGGCGGGAGGGCCCACGAGCAGTACTTC; CDR3: CASSLDLGGRAHEQYF
length: 14; V: TRBV7-3; J: TRBJ2-5; D: TRBD1; size: few; DNA: TGTGCCAGCAGCGACAGGGGGCCAGGGGAGACCCAGTACTTC; CDR3: CASSDRGPGETQYF
length: 14; V: TRBV7-2; J: TRBJ2-1; D: -; size: -; DNA: TGTGCCAGCCGGCAAGGGAGCTCCTACAATGAGCAGTTCTTC; CDR3: CASRQGSSYNEQFF
length: 18; V: TRBV20-1; J: TRBJ2-7; D: TRBD2; size: -; DNA: TGCAGTGCTAGGGGCGGCTGGGGAAGCGGGAGGAGCTCCTACGAGCAGTACTTC; CDR3: CSARGGWGSGRSSYEQYF
length: 14; V: TRBV20-1; J: TRBJ2-7; D: -; size: -; DNA: TGCAGTGCTAGAGTTCCGACAAAAACCTACGAGCAGTACTTC; CDR3: CSARVPTKTYEQYF
length: 14; V: TRBV20-1; J: TRBJ1-5; D: TRBD1; size: -; DNA: TGCAGTGCTAGCCCCGACAGGGACAATCAGCCCCAGCATTTT; CDR3: CSASPDRDNQPQHF
length: 15; V: TRBV3-1; J: TRBJ2-3; D: TRBD2; size: many; DNA: TGTGCCAGCAGCCAAGTTACTAGCGGGAGGCCCATGGCGTATTTT; CDR3: CASSQVTSGRPMAYF
length: 18; V: TRBV7-2; J: TRBJ2-1; D: TRBD2; size: -; DNA: TGTGCCAGCAGCTTAGTAATAGCGGGAGGGCCGAGGGACAATGAGCAGTTCTTC; CDR3: CASSLVIAGGPRDNEQFF
length: 16; V: TRBV20-1; J: TRBJ2-5; D: TRBD2; size: -; DNA: TGCAGTGCTGGTCCCGGCGGGAGAGTCACCGGGGAGACCCAGTACTTC; CDR3: CSAGPGGRVTGETQYF
length: 16; V: TRBV6-2/TRBV6-3; J: TRBJ2-7; D: -; size: -; DNA: TGTGCCAGCAGTTACCCACTCGGGAGAACCTACAATGAGCAGTACTTC; CDR3: CASSYPLGRTYNEQYF
length: 16; V: TRBV5-1; J: TRBJ2-5; D: TRBD2; size: -; DNA: TGCGCCAGCAGGTCACTAGCGGGGGGGTACCAAGAGACCCAGTACTTC; CDR3: CASRSLAGGYQETQYF
length: 18; V: TRBV10-3; J: TRBJ2-7; D: TRBD1; size: -; DNA: TGTGCCATCAGTGAGAGTCCAGGGGGTCGTAGAAGCTCCTACGAGCAGTACTTC; CDR3: CAISESPGGRRSSYEQYF
length: 19; V: TRBV20-1; J: TRBJ2-1; D: TRBD2; size: once; DNA: TGCAGTGCTACTAAGGGACTAGCGGGAGTTAGGCCCGGGTCGGATGAGCAGTTCTTC; CDR3: CSATKGLAGVRPGSDEQFF
length: 12; V: TRBV29-1; J: TRBJ2-7; D: -; size: -; DNA: TGCAGCGTCAAAGAGGGTCTTGCCGAGCAGTACTTC; CDR3: CSVKEGLAEQYF
length: 13; V: TRBV24-1; J: TRBJ1-2; D: -; size: -; DNA: TGTGCCACCAGTGATTACGGGGTTACTGGCTACACCTTC; CDR3: CATSDYGVTGYTF
length: 12; V: TRBV29-1; J: TRBJ2-7; D: TRBD1; size: -; DNA: TGCAGCGTTGGTAGGGGGCCCTACGAGCAGTACTTC; CDR3: CSVGRGPYEQYF
length: 16; V: TRBV20-1; J: TRBJ2-1; D: -; size: few; DNA: TGCAGTGCTAGAGACTCAGGGGCGAGCTCCTACAATGAGCAGTTCTTC; CDR3: CSARDSGASSYNEQFF
length: 15; V: TRBV6-1; J: TRBJ2-5; D: TRBD1; size: -; DNA: TGTGCCAGCAGTGGCGGACAGGGGAGGATGGAGACCCAGTACTTC; CDR3: CASSGGQGRMETQYF
length: 15; V: TRBV24-1; J: TRBJ2-4; D: TRBD2; size: -; DNA: TGTGCCACCAGTGCGGGGGGGGTCGTATACAATGAGCAGTACTTC; CDR3: CATSAGGVVYNEQYF
length: 15; V: TRBV20-1; J: TRBJ2-3; D: TRBD2; size: -; DNA: TGCAGTGCTAGTACAGCGGGAGGCCGTGGAAATACGCAGTATTTT; CDR3: CSASTAGGRGNTQYF
length: 13; V: TRBV6-1; J: TRBJ2-7; D: -; size: -; DNA: TGTGCCAGCAGTGAAGTCTCCACCTACGAGCAGTACTTC; CDR3: CASSEVSTYEQYF
length: 13; V: TRBV7-8; J: TRBJ2-1; D: -; size: -; DNA: TGTGCCAGCAGCTTGATAACAGGGCTAGATAAGTTCTTC; CDR3: CASSLITGLDKFF
length: 13; V: TRBV12-3/TRBV12-4; J: TRBJ2-5; D: TRBD2; size: -; DNA: TGTGCCAGCAGTTGGACTAGTCGCGAGACCCAGTACTTC; CDR3: CASSWTSRETQYF
length: 14; V: TRBV7-9; J: TRBJ2-7; D: -; size: -; DNA: TGTGCCAGCAGCTTAGGGACTATAAGCTACGAGCAGTACTTC; CDR3: CASSLGTISYEQYF
length: 13; V: TRBV9; J: TRBJ1-2; D: TRBD1; size: -; DNA: TGTGCCAGCAGCCCGACAGGGTTTCATGGCTACACCTTC; CDR3: CASSPTGFHGYTF
length: 17; V: TRBV20-1; J: TRBJ2-4; D: TRBD2; size: -; DNA: TGCAGTGCTATTTCGCTAGCGGGATCTGGAGCCAAAAACATTCAGTACTTC; CDR3: CSAISLAGSGAKNIQYF
length: 13; V: TRBV29-1; J: TRBJ1-5; D: -; size: few; DNA: TGCAGCGTTGAATTTAGGGCGGGACAGCCCCAGCATTTT; CDR3: CSVEFRAGQPQHF
length: 20; V: TRBV27; J: TRBJ2-1; D: TRBD1; size: -; DNA: TGTGCCAGCAGTTTATCGGGCATCCCGACAGGGGGCTCATCCTACAATGAGCAGTTCTTC; CDR3: CASSLSGIPTGGSSYNEQFF
length: 10; V: TRBV29-1; J: TRBJ2-5; D: -; size: -; DNA: TGCAGCGTCCAACAAGAGACCCAGTACTTC; CDR3: CSVQQETQYF
length: 13; V: TRBV6-5; J: TRBJ2-5; D: -; size: once; DNA: TGTGCCAGCAACGGACCAGGGGCCGAGACCCAGTACTTC; CDR3: CASNGPGAETQYF
length: 15; V: TRBV15; J: TRBJ2-1; D: TRBD2; size: -; DNA: TGTGCCACCAGCAGGGAGGGGCGGGGGTACAATGAGCAGTTCTTC; CDR3: CATSREGRGYNEQFF
length: 16; V: TRBV6-2/TRBV6-3; J: TRBJ2-3; D: -; size: -; DNA: TGTGCCAGCACCGAGGTGGGGGCCCTAAGCACAGATACGCAGTATTTT; CDR3: CASTEVGALSTDTQYF
length: 13; V: TRBV6-1; J: TRBJ1-2; D: -; size: few; DNA: TGTGCCAGTAAGACACGTTGGGGCTATGGCTACACCTTC; CDR3: CASKTRWGYGYTF
length: 13; V: TRBV12-3/TRBV12-4; J: TRBJ1-6; D: -; size: -; DNA: TGTGCCAGCAGTTCCACCGCCAATTCACCCCTCCACTTT; CDR3: CASSSTANSPLHF